A single sample gave rise to the 11 T cell receptor beta chains below, sequenced in a study of PD-1 and CTLA-4 blockade in melanoma. Generated by immunoSEQ multiplex PCR, the TCRdb table keeps only in-frame clones and is missing some. The profile shows 31,000 or so clones, 88% of them singletons. The specimen was CD8+ T cells from peripheral blood, collected from a patient given anti-PD-1 treatment. These receptors were collected from a human donor with melanoma.

This clone has only one observation. The chain couples TRBV3-1 (or the pseudogene TRBV3-2) to TRBJ2-1; unclear D gene. Germline lookup yields CDR1 LGHDT and CDR2 YNNKEL (reference sequence). This CDR3 comprises 13 residues. The V and J ends lost 4 bases and 9 bases respectively, with 13 bases between them. CDR3 nucleotides: TGTGCCAGCAGCCCGCCCCTGAAGGGTGAGCAGTTCTTC. Its translation: CASSPPLKGEQFF.

V and J are TRBV6-6 and TRBJ1-2; a weak D match, TRBD1 (6 bases). The CDR3 is 15 residues long. V was clipped by 2 bases and J by 3 bases, with 13 bases between them. Germline values: CDR1 MNHNY, CDR2 SVGAGI (reference sequence). CDR3 DNA: TGTGCCAGCAGTTACGGGCAGGGGTATGACTATGGCTACACCTTC. It translates to CASSYGQGYDYGYTF.

The chain is built from TRBV7-9 and TRBJ2-5; D gene uncertain. Trimming stripped 5 bases from V and 2 bases from J, with 6 bases between. The CDR3 has 12 residues. Germline V gene sequence: CDR1 SEHNR, CDR2 FQNEAQ (reference sequence). This CDR3 reads CASSVLQETQYF. The CDR3 DNA reads as TGTGCCAGCAGCGTCCTTCAAGAGACCCAGTACTTC.

This clone is a singleton in its sample. V gene TRBV4-3 combines with J gene TRBJ2-7; D may be TRBD2 (5 bases). This CDR3 is 15 amino acids long. The germline CDR1 and CDR2 sequences are LGHNA and YSLEER. V was shortened by 0 bases and J by 3 bases, with 12 bases between the two germline ends. CDR3 bases: TGCGCCAGCAGCCAAGAGAGGGATCCCGGCTACGAGCAGTACTTC. Translating it yields CASSQERDPGYEQYF.

The gene calls are TRBV7-8 and TRBJ1-3, with a tentative D call TRBD1 (6 bases). V was clipped by 5 bases and J by 4 bases, with 9 bases between them. Germline assignment: CDR1 SGHVS and CDR2 FQNEAQ. The CDR3 is 13 amino acids. The CDR3 here is CASSPGTGNTIYF. The CDR3 DNA reads as TGTGCCAGCAGCCCCGGGACAGGAAACACCATATATTTT. Full variable domain (outside the CDR3, taken from reference TRBV7-8 and TRBJ1-3): GAGVSQSPRYKVAKRGQDVALRCDPISGHVSLFWYQQALGQGPEFLTYFQNEAQLDKSGLPSDRFFAERPEGSVSTLKIQRTQQEDSAVYLCASSPGTGNTIYFGEGSWLTVV.

This chain links TRBV27 with TRBJ1-2; D possibly corresponds to TRBD1 (6 bases). The CDR3 has 16 amino acids. Germline V gives CDR1 MNHEY, CDR2 SMNVEV (reference sequence). V lost 7 bases and J 3 bases, leaving 21 bases between the germline ends. The CDR3 DNA reads TGTGCCAGCACCCCCTCCGCAGGGGATAGGGACTATGGCTACACCTTC. It specifies CASTPSAGDRDYGYTF.

The rearrangement links TRBV15 to TRBJ2-2; possibly TRBD1 or TRBD2 for D (5 bases each). Germline V gene data show CDR1 as LNHNV and CDR2 as YYDKDF (reference sequence). The V end lost 3 bases, the J end lost 5 bases, and 13 bases lay between the germline ends. The CDR3 is 15 residues long. The CDR3 nucleotides are TGTGCCACCAGCAGCTCGCCGGGGCAAACCGGGGAGCTGTTTTTT. Translating it yields CATSSSPGQTGELFF. Full variable domain (remainder filled in from reference TRBV15 and TRBJ2-2): DAMVIQNPRYQVTQFGKPVTLSCSQTLNHNVMYWYQQKSSQAPKLLFHYYDKDFNNEADTPDNFQSRRPNTSFCFLDIRSPGLGDTAMYLCATSSSPGQTGELFFGEGSRLTVL.

As DNA, the CDR3 is TGTGCCAGCAGGTCCTCCTACGAGCAGTACTTC. This codes for CASRSSYEQYF. The J gene is TRBJ2-7, the V gene TRBV27; D unresolved. The V and J ends lost 6 bases and 0 bases respectively, with 3 bases between them. CDR3 length: 11 amino acids. Germline CDR1 and CDR2: MNHEY and SMNVEV (reference sequence).

V gene TRBV4-3 combines with J gene TRBJ1-1; D may be TRBD1 (5 bases). CDR1 and CDR2 (germline): LGHNA, YSLEER. V lost 4 bases and J 1 base, leaving 10 bases between the germline ends. This CDR3 comprises 14 residues. The CDR3 nucleotides are TGCGCCAGCAGCCCAAATCAGGGGAACACTGAAGCTTTCTTT. It specifies CASSPNQGNTEAFF.

In DNA, the CDR3 is TGTGCCAGCACCCTGTCCGGGGGCAATGGCTACACCTTC. Translation: CASTLSGGNGYTF. The V gene is TRBV28, the J gene TRBJ1-2; the D gene is possibly TRBD1 (6 bases). V lost 7 bases to trimming and J lost 6 bases, with 15 bases between them. This CDR3 spans 13 amino acids. The germline V gene has CDR1 MDHEN and CDR2 SYDVKM.

This chain links TRBV7-9 with TRBJ2-7; possibly TRBD1 for D (5 bases). The CDR3 totals 16 residues. Germline V gene lookup returns CDR1 SEHNR and CDR2 FQNEAQ (reference sequence). The V gene lost 4 bases and the J gene lost 1 base, with 17 bases spanning the gap. CDR3 sequence: CASSSSTGMRSYEQYF. CDR3 in DNA: TGTGCCAGCAGCTCGTCAACAGGAATGCGATCCTACGAGCAGTACTTC.